The sequence of this T cell receptor beta chain was determined in a study of cytomegalovirus exposure and HLA in healthy donors. Study-wide results and limits: Information on immune exposure was restricted to one variable (CMV serostatus).

Comment on this clone: No antigen is known for it.

Both 60 Vbeta primers and 13 Jbeta primers went into the PCR. Sequencing was performed with immunoSEQ multiplex PCR; in TCRdb, only in-frame clones are kept and a portion is missing. The sample has around 170,000 clones, 80% seen once; the top ten hold less than 2%. Germline-derived CDR1 and CDR2 are MNHNS and SASEGT. V dropped 2 bases and J dropped 2 bases, with 7 bases sitting between them. CDR3 size: 13 residues. The clonotype originates from a woman in her twenties or thirties in good health and CMV-seronegative. V gene TRBV6-1 combines with J gene TRBJ2-7, with D possibly TRBD2 on 5 matching bases. Input material: PBMCs. CDR3 sequence reads: CASSEWETYEQYF. The CDR3 DNA is TGTGCCAGCAGTGAATGGGAGACCTACGAGCAGTACTTC.